This TCR beta chain came from a study of response to subunit inactivated influenza vaccine. Notes on the study in general: The authors suggested that every seasonal influenza vaccination recruits few new T cells.

The V and J ends lost 4 bases and 2 bases respectively, with 12 bases between them. Germline CDR1 SGHRS, CDR2 YFSETQ. The CDR3 is 14 amino acids. This clonotype was picked up a small number of times. Antigen: not known. TCRdb re-derived calls from the RT-PCR reads in MiXCR, one entry per CDR3 protein. The sample consists of approximately 520,000 distinct CDR3 sequences, more than 15% of them appearing once. The V gene is TRBV5-1, the J gene TRBJ2-5; possibly TRBD1 or TRBD2 for D (5 bases each). The clonotype comes from a man between 50 and 75 years old who received an inactivated influenza vaccine. The sequencing used CD4+ T cells sorted from PBMCs, collected roughly 24 months after vaccination. CDR3 in amino acids: CASSRGGGQETQYF. The CDR3 nucleotides are TGCGCCAGCAGCAGGGGTGGGGGTCAAGAGACCCAGTACTTC.